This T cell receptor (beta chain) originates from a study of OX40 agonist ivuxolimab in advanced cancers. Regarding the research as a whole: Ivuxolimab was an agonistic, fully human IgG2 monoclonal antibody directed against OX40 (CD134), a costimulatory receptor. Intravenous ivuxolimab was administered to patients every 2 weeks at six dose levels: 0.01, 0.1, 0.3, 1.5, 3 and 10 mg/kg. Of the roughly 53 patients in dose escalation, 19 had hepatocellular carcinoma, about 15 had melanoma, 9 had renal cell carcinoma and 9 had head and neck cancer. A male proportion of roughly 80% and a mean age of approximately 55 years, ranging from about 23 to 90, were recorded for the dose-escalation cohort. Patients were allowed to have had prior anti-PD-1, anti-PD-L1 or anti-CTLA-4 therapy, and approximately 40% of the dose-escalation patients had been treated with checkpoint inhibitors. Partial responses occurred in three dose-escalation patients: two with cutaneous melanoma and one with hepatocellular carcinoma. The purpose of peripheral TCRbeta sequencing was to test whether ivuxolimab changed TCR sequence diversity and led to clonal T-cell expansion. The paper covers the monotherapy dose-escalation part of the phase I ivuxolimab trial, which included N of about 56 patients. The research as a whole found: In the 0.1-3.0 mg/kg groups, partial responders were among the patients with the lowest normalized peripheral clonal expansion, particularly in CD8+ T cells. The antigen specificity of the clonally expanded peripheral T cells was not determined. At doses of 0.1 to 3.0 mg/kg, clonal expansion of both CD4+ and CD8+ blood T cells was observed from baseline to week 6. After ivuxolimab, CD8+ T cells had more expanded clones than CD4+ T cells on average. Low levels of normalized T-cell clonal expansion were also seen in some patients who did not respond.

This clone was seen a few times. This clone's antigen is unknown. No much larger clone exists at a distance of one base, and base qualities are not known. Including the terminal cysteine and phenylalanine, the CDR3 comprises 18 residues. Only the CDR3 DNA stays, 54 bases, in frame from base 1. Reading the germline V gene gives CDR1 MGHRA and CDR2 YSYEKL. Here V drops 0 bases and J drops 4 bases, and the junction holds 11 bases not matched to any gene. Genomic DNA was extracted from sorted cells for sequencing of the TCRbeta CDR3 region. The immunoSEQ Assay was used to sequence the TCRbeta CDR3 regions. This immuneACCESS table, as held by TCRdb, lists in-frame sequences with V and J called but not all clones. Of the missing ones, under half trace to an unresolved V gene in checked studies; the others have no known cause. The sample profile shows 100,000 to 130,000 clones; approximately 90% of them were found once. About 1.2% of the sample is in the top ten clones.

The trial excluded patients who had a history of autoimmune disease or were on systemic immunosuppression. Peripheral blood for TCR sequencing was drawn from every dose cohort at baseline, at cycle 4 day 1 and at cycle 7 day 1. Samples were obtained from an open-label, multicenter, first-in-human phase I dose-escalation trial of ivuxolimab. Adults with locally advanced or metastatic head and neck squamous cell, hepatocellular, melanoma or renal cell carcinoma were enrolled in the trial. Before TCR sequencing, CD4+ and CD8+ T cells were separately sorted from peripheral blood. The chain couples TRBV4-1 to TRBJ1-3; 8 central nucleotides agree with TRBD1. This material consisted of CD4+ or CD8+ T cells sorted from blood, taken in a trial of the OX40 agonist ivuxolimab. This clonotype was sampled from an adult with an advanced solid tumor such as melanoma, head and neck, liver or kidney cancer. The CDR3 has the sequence CASSQEKDRVSSGNTIYF. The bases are TGCGCCAGCAGCCAAGAGAAGGACAGGGTCTCGTCGGGAAACACCATATATTTT.